A single sample gave rise to the 8 T cell receptor beta chains below, sequenced in a study of blood T cells in healthy people across ages. It was with a sample-barcoded 5' primer and a J-beta primer mix that a second PCR of roughly 7 to 12 cycles was run. MiXCR, run by TCRdb on the 5' RACE reads, gives a single entry per CDR3 protein. There are about 1.4 million distinct CDR3 sequences in the sample; roughly 64% occur only once, and under 8.5% lies in the top ten. The source material was blood. The receptors stem from a man in his late teens or twenties in good health.

This clonotype turned up a few times. This chain links TRBV29-1 with TRBJ2-3; D ambiguous. Deletions cut 5 bases from V and 6 bases from J, with 6 bases between. Germline V lookup: CDR1 SQVTM, CDR2 ANQGSEA. CDR3 length: 10 residues. In DNA form, the CDR3 reads TGCAGCGTTTTTGACGATACGCAGTATTTT. It specifies CSVFDDTQYF.

The chain carries TRBV5-4 and TRBJ2-5, with unresolved D. The CDR3 has 14 amino acids. V lost 3 bases and J lost 5, with 14 bases in between. In germline, CDR1 is SGHNT, CDR2 YYREEE (reference sequence). The CDR3 region has the DNA TGTGCCAGCAGCTCCCCGAGGCAGGTGGAGACCCAGTACTTC. Translation gives CASSSPRQVETQYF.

The rearrangement uses TRBV20-1 and TRBJ2-3; 8 bases line up with TRBD2. The CDR3 runs to 14 residues. V lost 6 bases to trimming and J lost 4 bases; unmatched junction nucleotides: 9. CDR1 is DFQATT and CDR2 is SNEGSKA in the germline V gene (reference sequence). The CDR3 DNA reads TGCAGTGCCGCTAAAGCGGGAGAAGCAGATACGCAGTATTTT. This sequence encodes CSAAKAGEADTQYF.

The chain carries TRBV4-3 and TRBJ2-1; 11 bases align to TRBD1. The J call may be incorrect, as the DNA end agrees better with TRBJ2-7. CDR3 length equals 15 residues. Germline assignment: CDR1 LGHNA and CDR2 YSLEER. The CDR3 region has the DNA TGCGCCAGCAGCCAAACGGGACAGGGGGTTTACGAGCAGTACTTC. Amino acids: CASSQTGQGVYEQYF.

The chain carries TRBV12-3 or TRBV12-4 and TRBJ2-7, with 9 nucleotides matching TRBD1. The J segment lost 0 bases and the V segment lost 5 bases, leaving 8 bases of the junction unmatched. The CDR3 has 16 residues. The CDR3 DNA sequence: TGTGCCAGCAGTCCTCCGGGACAGGGTGCCTCCTACGAGCAGTACTTC. The encoded protein is CASSPPGQGASYEQYF.

This chain uses TRBV6-1 with TRBJ2-5, with D uncertain. There are 12 residues in the CDR3. Germline V gene lookup returns CDR1 MNHNS and CDR2 SASEGT. V shed 5 bases and J shed 13 bases, with 17 bases lying between them. The CDR3 spells CASSSDPVPPYF. The CDR3 DNA reads TGTGCCAGCAGTTCAGACCCTGTGCCCCCGTACTTC.

J is TRBJ1-1 and V is TRBV20-1; D not resolved. CDR1 DFQATT and CDR2 SNEGSKA come from the germline V gene (reference sequence). Trimming took 6 bases from V and 0 from J, leaving 11 bases between them. This CDR3 region has 13 residues. CDR3 region: CSAHMNMNTEAFF. DNA for the CDR3: TGCAGTGCCCATATGAACATGAACACTGAAGCTTTCTTT.

The V and J genes are TRBV25-1 and TRBJ2-1; no clear D. Trimming shortened V by 3 bases and J by 2 bases, and 8 bases separated the two germline ends. This CDR3 comprises 14 residues. Germline CDR1 MGHDK, CDR2 SYGVNS. The CDR3 is CASSDIVTYNEQFF. CDR3 nucleotides: TGTGCCAGCAGTGATATAGTTACCTACAATGAGCAGTTCTTC.